This TCR beta chain was documented in a study of T cell responses to AZD1222 COVID-19 vaccine. Using immunoSEQ multiplex PCR, the repertoire was profiled, and TCRdb retains in-frame clones only, with some absent. The repertoire consists of roughly 70,000 clones, with less than 90% occurring once and the leading ten covering roughly 17%. A few counts support this clone. The CDR3 totals 17 residues. The germline gives CDR1 MNHEY, CDR2 SMNVEV (reference sequence). Between the trimmed V and J ends, which lost 0 bases and 4 bases, there was a span of 18 bases. The genes are TRBV27 and TRBJ1-2; no firm D call. The TCR comes from an adult in good health. The sample in question was peripheral blood, obtained on day 0 of AZD1222 vaccination. CDR3 in amino acids: CASSLSTPPHVGYGYTF. Here the CDR3 DNA reads TGTGCCAGCAGTTTATCGACGCCACCCCACGTGGGCTATGGCTACACCTTC.